Each of the 30 T cell receptor beta chains below was sequenced from the same sample in a study of cytomegalovirus exposure and HLA in healthy donors. The PCR contained 60 Vbeta and 13 Jbeta primers. Sequencing used immunoSEQ multiplex PCR; TCRdb keeps in-frame clones, though not all of them. The table records some 100,000 clones, around 77% of them present only once. The sample taken for sequencing was PBMCs. All receptors derive from a man aged 35 to 55 in good health and CMV-seropositive.

The chain couples TRBV19 to TRBJ1-5, with TRBD1 matching over 7 bases. This CDR3 contains 13 residues. Trimming took 9 bases from V and 0 from J; bases not matched to a gene: 2. The germline CDR1 and CDR2 sequences are LNHDA and SQIVND (reference sequence). CDR3 nucleotide sequence: TGTGCCAGAGGGACAGTTAGCAATCAGCCCCAGCATTTT. Translating it yields CARGTVSNQPQHF.

This chain connects TRBV5-1 to TRBJ2-2; maybe TRBD1 (8 bases). Germline V lookup: CDR1 SGHRS, CDR2 YFSETQ. Trimming shortened V by 0 bases and J by 5 bases, and 17 bases separated the two germline ends. There are 17 residues in the CDR3. This CDR3 reads CASSLAKTGEGTGELFF. For the CDR3, the DNA is TGCGCCAGCAGCTTGGCCAAGACAGGGGAGGGAACCGGGGAGCTGTTTTTT.

The chain couples TRBV5-1 to TRBJ2-3, with TRBD2 matching over 10 bases. V was clipped by 3 bases and J by 1 base; unmatched bases: 5. This CDR3 has 16 amino acids. Germline values: CDR1 SGHRS, CDR2 YFSETQ. The CDR3 region is CASSWGLAGGTDTQYF. The CDR3 nucleotides are TGCGCCAGCAGCTGGGGCCTAGCGGGGGGCACAGATACGCAGTATTTT.

The chain combines TRBV7-6 with TRBJ1-5; D might be TRBD1 (6 bases). V was shortened by 5 bases and J by 2 bases, with 31 bases between the two germline ends. The CDR3 covers 21 residues. The germline V gene encodes CDR1 SGHVS and CDR2 FNYEAQ. CDR3 sequence reads: CASSRGPRRTAAGIRNQPQHF. The CDR3 bases are TGTGCCAGCAGCAGGGGTCCCCGACGGACAGCAGCAGGGATACGCAATCAGCCCCAGCATTTT. The entire variable domain, with the rest obtained from reference TRBV7-6 and TRBJ1-5, is as follows: GAGVSQSPRYKVTKRGQDVALRCDPISGHVSLYWYRQALGQGPEFLTYFNYEAQQDKSGLPNDRFSAERPEGSISTLTIQRTEQRDSAMYRCASSRGPRRTAAGIRNQPQHFGDGTRLSIL.

This chain links TRBV28 with TRBJ1-6; D remains ambiguous. The CDR3 consists of 15 residues. Germline loops: CDR1 MDHEN, CDR2 SYDVKM. V lost 3 bases to trimming and J lost 10 bases, with 16 bases between them. The CDR3 bases are TGTGCCAGCAGTTTTAGCCGACGAATCACGTCACCCCTCCACTTT. This gives the protein CASSFSRRITSPLHF.

This clone has just one count. The V call is TRBV10-2, the J call TRBJ1-2, with TRBD1 as a possible D gene (5 bases). CDR1 and CDR2 (germline): WSHSY, SAAADI. CDR3 size: 14 residues. Trimming took off 5 bases at V and 7 bases at J, with 17 bases between the two ends. CDR3 sequence reads: CASSLQGFNGGYTF. In DNA form, the CDR3 reads TGCGCCAGCAGTCTGCAGGGCTTCAATGGTGGCTACACCTTC.

The rearrangement joins TRBV4-3 to TRBJ1-2, with a tentative D call TRBD1 (6 bases). CDR3 length: 15 amino acids. The germline gives CDR1 LGHNA, CDR2 YSLEER. V was shortened by 0 bases and J by 4 bases, with 12 bases between the two germline ends. As DNA, the CDR3 is TGCGCCAGCAGCCAAGAACAGGGCCGGATCTATGGCTACACCTTC. It yields the protein CASSQEQGRIYGYTF.

This chain joins TRBV15 and TRBJ2-7; TRBD1 matches at 9 bases. CDR3 length equals 14 residues. CDR1 is LNHNV and CDR2 is YYDKDF in the germline V gene (reference sequence). With 6 bases clipped from V and 1 base from J, the junction kept 4 bases outside the gene matches. The CDR3 here is CATRGQGRSYEQYF. DNA for the CDR3: TGTGCCACCAGAGGACAGGGGCGGTCCTACGAGCAGTACTTC.

The chain is built from TRBV6-5 and TRBJ2-5, with TRBD2 matching over 8 bases. This CDR3 has 14 residues. V shed 6 bases and J 4 bases; nucleotides not matched to a gene: 7. The germline gives CDR1 MNHEY, CDR2 SVGAGI. CDR3 region: CASSSPGGAETQYF. DNA of the CDR3: TGTGCCAGCAGCTCCCCGGGGGGGGCAGAGACCCAGTACTTC.

The CDR3 region is CASSFWDSSPDSPLHF. In nucleotides, the CDR3 is TGTGCCAGCAGCTTCTGGGACAGCTCGCCCGATTCACCCCTCCACTTT. V gene TRBV7-2 combines with J gene TRBJ1-6; 7 nucleotides match TRBD1. Trimming removed 3 bases from V and 8 bases from J; junction bases left unmatched: 10. The CDR3 is 16 residues long. Germline assignment: CDR1 SGHTA and CDR2 FQGNSA.

The chain joins TRBV18 to TRBJ2-3; 10 nucleotides line up with TRBD2. This CDR3 has 16 residues. Unmatched junction bases numbered 4, after V lost 2 bases and J lost 2 bases. Germline CDR1 KGHSH, CDR2 LQKENI. CDR3 DNA sequence: TGTGCCAGCTCACCAGTCCTAGCGGGGGACACAGATACGCAGTATTTT. Translation gives CASSPVLAGDTDTQYF.

In its sample, this clone was seen once. This sequence joins TRBV4-1 and TRBJ2-1; no reliable D call. The CDR3 is made up of 15 amino acids. Per the germline V gene, CDR1 is MGHRA and CDR2 is YSYEKL. V lost 3 bases and J 7 bases, leaving 16 bases between the germline ends. The CDR3 region has the DNA TGCGCCAGCAGCCAGCTCGCGTCCATACGGAATGAGCAGTTCTTC. It codes for CASSQLASIRNEQFF.

The chain combines TRBV6-5 with TRBJ2-7; the match to TRBD1 covers 8 bases. In germline, CDR1 is MNHEY, CDR2 SVGAGI. Trimming cost V 6 bases and J 2 bases; bases outside gene matches: 3. The CDR3 has 13 residues. CDR3 DNA sequence: TGTGCCAGCAGGGACAGGGCGGCCTACGAGCAGTACTTC. Amino acid sequence: CASRDRAAYEQYF.

J is TRBJ1-6 and V is TRBV6-5; D not resolved. CDR3 length equals 15 residues. Trimming cost V 5 bases and J 13 bases, with 21 bases left between them. From germline, CDR1 is MNHEY and CDR2 SVGAGI. The CDR3 DNA reads TGTGCCAGCAGTCGACCACTAGACCAAATCGCCCCCCTCCACTTT. It is translated as CASSRPLDQIAPLHF.

V gene TRBV15 combines with J gene TRBJ1-2; tentative D call: TRBD1 (5 bases). CDR3 length: 15 residues. Germline V gene lookup returns CDR1 LNHNV and CDR2 YYDKDF (reference sequence). V was trimmed by 0 bases and J by 5 bases, leaving 13 bases between them. This CDR3 is CATSRDRGKGYGYTF. CDR3 DNA: TGTGCCACCAGCAGAGATCGCGGGAAGGGGTATGGCTACACCTTC.

This clone was detected once. The chain recombines TRBV10-3 with TRBJ2-5; 9 nucleotides match TRBD2. Losses at the gene ends were 8 bases for V and 5 bases for J; bases not matched to a gene: 9. There are 14 residues in the CDR3. From germline, CDR1 is ENHRY and CDR2 SYGVKD. The CDR3 here is CAIGSGGWTETQYF. CDR3 nucleotide sequence: TGTGCCATCGGTAGCGGGGGCTGGACCGAGACCCAGTACTTC.

The V and J genes are TRBV19 and TRBJ1-1; a weak D match, TRBD1 (6 bases). Deletions cut 4 bases from V and 7 bases from J, with 16 bases between. In germline, CDR1 is LNHDA, CDR2 SQIVND (reference sequence). The CDR3 is 14 amino acids. The CDR3 loop reads CASSKQGPPREAFF. The DNA of the CDR3 is TGTGCCAGTAGTAAGCAGGGGCCCCCTCGTGAAGCTTTCTTT. Drawing the rest from reference TRBV19 and TRBJ1-1, the complete variable domain is DGGITQSPKYLFRKEGQNVTLSCEQNLNHDAMYWYRQDPGQGLRLIYYSQIVNDFQKGDIAEGYSVSREKKESFPLTVTSAQKNPTAFYLCASSKQGPPREAFFGQGTRLTVV.

V is TRBV9 and J is TRBJ2-3; 8 positions agree with TRBD1. Germline CDR1 and CDR2: SGDLS and YYNGEE. CDR3 length: 17 amino acids. Trimming removed 3 bases from V and 1 base from J; junction bases left unmatched: 10. The CDR3 DNA follows: TGTGCCAGCAGCGCAGACAGGGGAAATTGGGGCACAGATACGCAGTATTTT. It codes for CASSADRGNWGTDTQYF.

This clone was picked up a small number of times. The genes are TRBV9 and TRBJ2-5; TRBD2 agrees at 12 bases. This CDR3 has 17 amino acids. The V and J ends lost 4 bases and 5 bases, in that order; junction bases with no gene match: 12. Germline CDR1 SGDLS, CDR2 YYNGEE. The CDR3 coding sequence is TGTGCCAGCAGCTCTCGGGGCCTAGCGGGGGGGCAGGAGACCCAGTACTTC. It encodes CASSSRGLAGGQETQYF.

The genes are TRBV29-1 and TRBJ2-1; D is unclear. Germline loops: CDR1 SQVTM, CDR2 ANQGSEA. CDR3 length equals 10 residues. Trimming stripped 3 bases from V and 7 bases from J, with 4 bases between. The CDR3 DNA follows: TGCAGCGTTGACTTTAATGAGCAGTTCTTC. Its protein product is CSVDFNEQFF.

This clone was seen more than once but under ten times. The V gene is TRBV28, the J gene TRBJ1-2; D is unresolved. V was clipped by 8 bases and J by 7 bases, with 14 bases between them. Germline CDR1 is MDHEN and CDR2 is SYDVKM. The length of the CDR3 is 12 residues. The CDR3 loop is CASAPMLAGYTF. The CDR3 DNA sequence: TGTGCCAGCGCCCCCATGCTAGCTGGCTACACCTTC.

This clone has more than one count but fewer than ten. The chain joins TRBV6-5 to TRBJ2-2; D unclear. Germline V gives CDR1 MNHEY, CDR2 SVGAGI. CDR3 length: 12 residues. V gave up 7 bases and J gave up 2 bases, with 5 bases separating them. The CDR3 here is CASKINTGELFF. The CDR3 bases are TGTGCCAGCAAAATAAACACCGGGGAGCTGTTTTTT.

The chain has TRBV28 and TRBJ2-7; D perhaps matches TRBD1 (6 bases). CDR1 is MDHEN, CDR2 SYDVKM, per germline. V lost 5 bases and J lost 3, with 11 bases in between. The CDR3 runs to 13 residues. The DNA for the CDR3 is TGTGCCAGCAGTCTCCGGGACAACTACGAGCAGTACTTC. Translated: CASSLRDNYEQYF.

The chain joins TRBV5-4 to TRBJ2-5, with 7 bases aligning to TRBD1. Trimming took 2 bases from V and 2 from J; bases not matched to a gene: 3. The CDR3 is 14 residues long. Looked up from germline, CDR1 is SGHNT and CDR2 is YYREEE (reference sequence). The CDR3 spells CASSFGQAQETQYF. CDR3 bases: TGTGCCAGCAGCTTCGGACAGGCACAAGAGACCCAGTACTTC. The whole variable domain, filled in from reference TRBV5-4 and TRBJ2-5, reads ETGVTQSPTHLIKTRGQQVTLRCSSQSGHNTVSWYQQALGQGPQFIFQYYREEENGRGNFPPRFSGLQFPNYSSELNVNALELDDSALYLCASSFGQAQETQYFGPGTRLLVL.

The rearrangement links TRBV5-1 to TRBJ2-5; 9 nucleotides match TRBD1. CDR3 length: 16 amino acids. CDR1 is SGHRS, CDR2 YFSETQ, per germline. Trimming removed 4 bases from V and 5 bases from J; junction bases left unmatched: 12. CDR3 in amino acids: CASSPPHTGGAETQYF. The CDR3 nucleotides are TGCGCCAGCAGCCCGCCACACACAGGGGGCGCCGAGACCCAGTACTTC.

The chain joins TRBV28 to TRBJ2-5, with 7 bases matching TRBD2. TRBJ2-7 matches the DNA end more closely, so the J call is doubtful. The V gene's germline CDR1 is MDHEN and CDR2 SYDVKM. CDR3 size: 16 residues. In DNA, the CDR3 is TGTGCCAGCACTATTACTGCGGGGGTCGGAACCTACGAGCAGTACTTC. Its protein product is CASTITAGVGTYEQYF.

The chain couples TRBV7-8 to TRBJ1-6; D uncertain. The V and J ends lost 5 bases and 6 bases respectively, with 17 bases between them. Germline V gene sequence: CDR1 SGHVS, CDR2 FQNEAQ. This CDR3 comprises 16 residues. In DNA, the CDR3 is TGTGCCAGCAGCCTAACCGCTAGGGAGGGTAATTCACCCCTCCACTTT. It encodes CASSLTAREGNSPLHF.

This chain links TRBV4-2 with TRBJ2-7, with TRBD1 identical over 10 bases. V lost 1 base to trimming and J lost 2 bases; unmatched junction nucleotides: 2. CDR3 length: 15 residues. CDR1 is LGHNA, CDR2 YNFKEQ, per germline. The CDR3 protein is CASSQGGQGAYEQYF. For the CDR3, the DNA is TGTGCCAGCAGCCAAGGAGGACAGGGGGCCTACGAGCAGTACTTC.

This clone appeared a single time. V gene TRBV9 combines with J gene TRBJ2-7; D may be TRBD2 (6 bases). The V and J ends lost 3 bases and 7 bases respectively, with 14 bases between them. The CDR3 totals 13 residues. CDR1 is SGDLS and CDR2 is YYNGEE in the germline V gene. DNA for the CDR3: TGTGCCAGCAGCGGATTCGACGCGGGGGAGCAGTACTTC. Translating it yields CASSGFDAGEQYF.

The chain carries TRBV5-4 and TRBJ2-4; 9 bases match TRBD1. With 3 bases clipped from V and 9 bases from J, the junction kept 10 bases outside the gene matches. Germline CDR1 and CDR2: SGHNT and YYREEE (reference sequence). The CDR3 is 15 amino acids. This CDR3 reads CASSSPGQGAGIQYF. The CDR3 DNA reads as TGTGCCAGCAGCTCCCCGGGACAGGGTGCTGGCATTCAGTACTTC.